The present TCR beta chain was sequenced within a study of CD8+CD57+ T cells in acquired aplastic anemia. TCR beta VDJ and CDR3 profiles were obtained from a genomic DNA template. Using its own MiXCR run on the reads, TCRdb lists one record per CDR3 protein. Among just over 200,000 distinct CDR3 sequences, more than 55% were seen once, and the ten largest hold around 58%. The sequenced patients had an expansion of CD8+CD57+ cells seen by flow cytometry. J was trimmed by 7 bases and V by 4 bases; bases with no gene match: 1. CDR1 ENHRY and CDR2 SYGVKD come from the germline V gene. The CDR3 loop spans 12 amino acids. This clonotype has just one count.

This sequence joins TRBV10-3 and TRBJ2-5, with 9 bases fitting TRBD1. This TCR was sampled from a human donor with aplastic anemia. Sequenced input: sorted CD4+, CD8+, or CD8+CD57+ T cells (not recorded which) from PBMCs. This CDR3 reads CAISGQGGTQYF. DNA of the CDR3: TGTGCCATCAGTGGACAGGGGGGGACCCAGTACTTC.